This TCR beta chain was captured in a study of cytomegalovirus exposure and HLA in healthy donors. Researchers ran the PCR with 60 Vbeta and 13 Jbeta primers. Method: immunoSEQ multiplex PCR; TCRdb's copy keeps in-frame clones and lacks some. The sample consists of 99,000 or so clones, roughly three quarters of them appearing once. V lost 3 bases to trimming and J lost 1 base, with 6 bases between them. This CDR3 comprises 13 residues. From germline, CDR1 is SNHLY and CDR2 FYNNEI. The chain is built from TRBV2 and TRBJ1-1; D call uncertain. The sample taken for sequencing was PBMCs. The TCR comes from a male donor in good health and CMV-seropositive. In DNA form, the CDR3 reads TGTGCCAGCAGTGAGTACAGGAACACTGAAGCTTTCTTT. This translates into CASSEYRNTEAFF.